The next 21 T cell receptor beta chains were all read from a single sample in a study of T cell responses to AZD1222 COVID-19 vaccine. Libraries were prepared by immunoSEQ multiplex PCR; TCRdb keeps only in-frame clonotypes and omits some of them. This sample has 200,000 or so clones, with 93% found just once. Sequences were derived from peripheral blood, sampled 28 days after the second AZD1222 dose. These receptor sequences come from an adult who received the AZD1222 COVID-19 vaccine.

CDR3 in DNA: TGCGCCAGCAGCTTGGAAGGAATTGAGGAAAAACTGTTTTTT. Translating gives CASSLEGIEEKLFF. The chain recombines TRBV5-1 with TRBJ1-4; no clear D. Trimming stripped 0 bases from V and 8 bases from J, with 11 bases between. This CDR3 has 14 amino acids. Per the germline V gene, CDR1 is SGHRS and CDR2 is YFSETQ.

CDR3: CATLAGGLNTGELFF. The CDR3 DNA follows: TGTGCCACCCTAGCGGGGGGTCTGAACACCGGGGAGCTGTTTTTT. The V gene is TRBV10-3, the J gene TRBJ2-2, with 11 bases matching TRBD2. Germline V gene sequence: CDR1 ENHRY, CDR2 SYGVKD. CDR3 size: 15 residues. J gave up 1 base and V 10 bases, and 5 bases lay outside the gene matches.

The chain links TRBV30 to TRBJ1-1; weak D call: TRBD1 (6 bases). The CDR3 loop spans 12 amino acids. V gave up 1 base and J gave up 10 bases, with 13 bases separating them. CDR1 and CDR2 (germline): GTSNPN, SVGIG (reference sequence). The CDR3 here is CAWSGQRGAAFF. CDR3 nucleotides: TGTGCCTGGAGTGGACAGAGGGGGGCAGCTTTCTTT.

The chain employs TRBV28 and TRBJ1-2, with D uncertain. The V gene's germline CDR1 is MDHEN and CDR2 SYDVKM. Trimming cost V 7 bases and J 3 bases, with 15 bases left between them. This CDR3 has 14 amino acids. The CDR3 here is CASTPLPTYYGYTF. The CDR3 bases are TGTGCCAGCACTCCCCTTCCGACGTACTATGGCTACACCTTC.

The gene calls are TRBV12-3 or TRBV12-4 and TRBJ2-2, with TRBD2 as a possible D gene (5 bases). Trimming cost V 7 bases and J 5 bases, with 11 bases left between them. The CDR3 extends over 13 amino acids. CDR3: CASTRTVTGELFF. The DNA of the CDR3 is TGTGCCAGCACCAGGACTGTTACCGGGGAGCTGTTTTTT.

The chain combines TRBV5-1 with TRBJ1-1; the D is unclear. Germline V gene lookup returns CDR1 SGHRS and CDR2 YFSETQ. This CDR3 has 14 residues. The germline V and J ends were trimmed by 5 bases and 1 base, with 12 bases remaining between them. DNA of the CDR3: TGCGCCAGCAGGTCGGACGTGACGAACACTGAAGCTTTCTTT. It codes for CASRSDVTNTEAFF.

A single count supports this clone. The CDR3 loop is CASSDSQITDTQYF. The DNA for the CDR3 is TGTGCCAGCAGTGACTCCCAGATCACAGATACGCAGTATTTT. The V call is TRBV6-4, the J call TRBJ2-3; no firm D call. CDR1 is MRHNA and CDR2 is SNTAGT in the germline V gene. With 0 bases removed from V and 2 bases from J, the gap between germline ends came to 6 bases. This CDR3 has 14 residues.

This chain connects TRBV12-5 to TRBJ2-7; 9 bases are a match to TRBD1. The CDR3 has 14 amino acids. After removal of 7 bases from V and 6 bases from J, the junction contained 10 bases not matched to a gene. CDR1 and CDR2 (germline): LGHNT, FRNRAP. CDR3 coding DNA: TGTGCTAGTGCCCTCGGGACAGGGACGGGCGAGCAGTACTTC. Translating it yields CASALGTGTGEQYF.

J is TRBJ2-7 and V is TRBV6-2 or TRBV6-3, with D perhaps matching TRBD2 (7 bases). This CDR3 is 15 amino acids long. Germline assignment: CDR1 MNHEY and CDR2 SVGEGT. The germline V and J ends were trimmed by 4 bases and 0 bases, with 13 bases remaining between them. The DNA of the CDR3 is TGTGCCAGCAGTTTTACGGGGGGCCGCTCCTACGAGCAGTACTTC. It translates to CASSFTGGRSYEQYF.

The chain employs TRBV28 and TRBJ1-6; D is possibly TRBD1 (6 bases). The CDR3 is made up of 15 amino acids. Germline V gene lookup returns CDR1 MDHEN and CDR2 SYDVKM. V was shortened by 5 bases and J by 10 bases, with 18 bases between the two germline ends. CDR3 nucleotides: TGTGCCAGCAGTCGAGACAGGATTAGACAGTCACCCCTCCACTTT. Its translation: CASSRDRIRQSPLHF.

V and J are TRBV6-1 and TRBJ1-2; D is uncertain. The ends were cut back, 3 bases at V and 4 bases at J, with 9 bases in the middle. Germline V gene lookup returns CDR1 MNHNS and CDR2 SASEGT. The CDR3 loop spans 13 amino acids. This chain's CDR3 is CASSEEWVYGYTF. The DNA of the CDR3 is TGTGCCAGCAGTGAGGAGTGGGTCTATGGCTACACCTTC.

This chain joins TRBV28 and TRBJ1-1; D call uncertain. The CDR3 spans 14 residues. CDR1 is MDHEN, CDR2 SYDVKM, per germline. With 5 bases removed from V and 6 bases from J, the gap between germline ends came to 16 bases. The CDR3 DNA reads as TGTGCCAGCAGTACCGGGTCGTTTGGAGCTGAAGCTTTCTTT. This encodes CASSTGSFGAEAFF.

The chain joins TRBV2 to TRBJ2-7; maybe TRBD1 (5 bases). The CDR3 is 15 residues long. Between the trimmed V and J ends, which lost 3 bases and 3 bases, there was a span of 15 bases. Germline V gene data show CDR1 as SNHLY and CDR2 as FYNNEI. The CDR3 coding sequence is TGTGCCAGCAGTGATGGACACTTTTTAGGCTACGAGCAGTACTTC. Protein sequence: CASSDGHFLGYEQYF.

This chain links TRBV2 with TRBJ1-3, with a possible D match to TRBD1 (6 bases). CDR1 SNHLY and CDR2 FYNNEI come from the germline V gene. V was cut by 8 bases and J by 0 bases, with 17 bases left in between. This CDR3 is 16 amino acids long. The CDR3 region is CASVGGPKGSGNTIYF. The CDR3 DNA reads TGTGCCAGCGTCGGGGGCCCGAAGGGCTCTGGAAACACCATATATTTT. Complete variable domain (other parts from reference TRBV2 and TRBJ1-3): EPEVTQTPSHQVTQMGQEVILRCVPISNHLYFYWYRQILGQKVEFLVSFYNNEISEKSEIFDDQFSVERPDGSNFTLKIRSTKLEDSAMYFCASVGGPKGSGNTIYFGEGSWLTVV.

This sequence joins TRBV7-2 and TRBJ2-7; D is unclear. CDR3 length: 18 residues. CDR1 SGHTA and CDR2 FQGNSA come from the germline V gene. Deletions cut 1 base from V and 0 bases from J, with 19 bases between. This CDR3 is CASSLVGHSRIGSYEQYF. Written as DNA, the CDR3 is TGTGCCAGCAGCTTAGTCGGGCATAGCCGCATCGGCTCCTACGAGCAGTACTTC.

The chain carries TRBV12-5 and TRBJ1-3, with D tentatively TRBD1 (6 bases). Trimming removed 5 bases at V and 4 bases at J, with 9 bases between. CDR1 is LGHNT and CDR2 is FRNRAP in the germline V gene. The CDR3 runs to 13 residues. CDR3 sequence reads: CASGQQGGNTIYF. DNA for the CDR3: TGTGCTAGTGGTCAACAGGGAGGAAACACCATATATTTT.

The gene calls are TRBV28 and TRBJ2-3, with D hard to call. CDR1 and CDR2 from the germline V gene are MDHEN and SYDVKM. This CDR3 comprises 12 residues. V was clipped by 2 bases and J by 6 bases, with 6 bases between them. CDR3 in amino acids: CASSLTPDTQYF. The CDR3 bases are TGTGCCAGCAGTTTAACCCCGGATACGCAGTATTTT.

CDR3 DNA: TGTGCCAGCAGCGCCGGACTAGCGAGTACAGATACGCAGTATTTT. This encodes CASSAGLASTDTQYF. The rearrangement links TRBV9 to TRBJ2-3; 9 positions match TRBD2. Per germline, CDR1 SGDLS and CDR2 YYNGEE. V was clipped by 3 bases and J by 3 bases; unmatched bases: 5. This CDR3 has 15 amino acids.

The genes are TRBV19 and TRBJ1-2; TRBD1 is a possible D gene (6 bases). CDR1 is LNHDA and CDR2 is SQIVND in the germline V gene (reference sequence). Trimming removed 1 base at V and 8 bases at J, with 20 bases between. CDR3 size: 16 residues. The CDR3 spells CASSIAGTGGARGYTF. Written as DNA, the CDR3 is TGTGCCAGTAGTATAGCCGGCACCGGGGGGGCCAGGGGCTACACCTTC.

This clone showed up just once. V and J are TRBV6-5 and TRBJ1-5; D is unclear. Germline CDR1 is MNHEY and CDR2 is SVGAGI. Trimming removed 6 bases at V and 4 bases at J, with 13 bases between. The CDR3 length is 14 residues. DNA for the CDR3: TGTGCCAGCAGCTTAGGACGACTGAATCAGCCCCAGCATTTT. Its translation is CASSLGRLNQPQHF.

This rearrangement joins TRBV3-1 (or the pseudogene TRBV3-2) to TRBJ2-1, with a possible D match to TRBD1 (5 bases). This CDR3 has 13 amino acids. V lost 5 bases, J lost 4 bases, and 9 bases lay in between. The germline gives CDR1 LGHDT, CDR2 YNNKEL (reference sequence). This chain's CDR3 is CASSFTGYNEQFF. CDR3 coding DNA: TGTGCCAGCAGCTTCACAGGTTACAATGAGCAGTTCTTC.